A selection of T cell receptor beta chains follows, all from one sample in a study of CD8+ T cells in alopecia areata. This table comes from immunoSEQ multiplex PCR, and its TCRdb copy is limited to in-frame clones, with some not included. The sample lists 100,000 to 150,000 clones, around 49% seen once, with around 20% in the top ten. The starting material was CD8+ T cells sorted from blood, obtained at week 0. These receptors were obtained from a human donor with alopecia areata. CDR3s include the opening cysteine and the closing phenylalanine or tryptophan. D genes are given only for firm matches. Some rows mark clone size as missing; the rest say once, few, many or name a class of expanded clone.

d_call j_call clone_size v_call cdr3_aa cdr3_nt
TRBD2 TRBJ2-7 . TRBV29-1 CSATDGGSYEQYF TGCAGCGCCACGGACGGGGGGTCCTACGAGCAGTACTTC
TRBD1 TRBJ2-5 . TRBV5-1 CASSSRTGDPETQYF TGCGCCAGCAGCTCACGGACAGGGGACCCAGAGACCCAGTACTTC
. TRBJ2-7 . TRBV5-6 CASSSSYEQYF TGTGCCAGCAGCTCCTCCTACGAGCAGTACTTC
TRBD1 TRBJ2-5 . TRBV29-1 CSVPQGTGSETQYF TGCAGCGTACCCCAGGGGACAGGGTCGGAGACCCAGTACTTC
. TRBJ1-6 . TRBV5-4 CASSLIPPGPLHF TGTGCCAGCAGCTTAATACCCCCGGGACCCCTCCACTTT
. TRBJ2-3 . TRBV6-5 CASSYSGLSTDTQYF TGTGCCAGCAGTTACTCGGGCCTGTCCACAGATACGCAGTATTTT
. TRBJ1-1 few TRBV9 CASSVGGDTEAFF TGTGCCAGCAGCGTCGGGGGGGACACTGAAGCTTTCTTT
. TRBJ1-5 once TRBV7-2 CASSPQSGNQPQHF TGTGCCAGCAGCCCCCAAAGTGGCAATCAGCCCCAGCATTTT
TRBD2 TRBJ2-7 few TRBV7-8 CASSSGTSGAWYEQYF TGTGCCAGCAGCTCCGGGACTAGCGGGGCTTGGTACGAGCAGTACTTC
. TRBJ2-1 once TRBV4-3 CASSQEWRLHEQFF TGCGCCAGCAGCCAGGAGTGGAGGCTTCATGAGCAGTTCTTC
. TRBJ2-5 . TRBV6-1 CASSGAETQYF TGTGCCAGCAGTGGGGCAGAGACCCAGTACTTC
. TRBJ1-6 few TRBV19 CASSIRQADNSPLHF TGTGCCAGTAGTATCCGGCAGGCAGATAATTCACCCCTCCACTTT
TRBD2 TRBJ2-7 . TRBV7-9 CASSLGRLAGDEQYF TGTGCCAGCAGCTTAGGACGACTAGCGGGGGACGAGCAGTACTTC
. TRBJ1-1 . TRBV29-1 CSVEDKENTEAFF TGCAGCGTTGAAGATAAAGAGAACACTGAAGCTTTCTTT
TRBD1 TRBJ2-5 . TRBV7-9 CASTTGPGQGYQETQYF TGTGCCAGCACTACTGGTCCGGGACAGGGGTACCAAGAGACCCAGTACTTC
TRBD1 TRBJ1-2 . TRBV7-9 CASILDRDRYGYTF TGTGCCAGCATCCTAGACAGGGATCGGTATGGCTACACCTTC